Detailed here is one T cell receptor beta chain. CDR3 length: 15 amino acids. After removal of 6 bases from V and 3 bases from J, the junction contained 8 bases not matched to a gene. Germline V gene data show CDR1 as WNHNN and CDR2 as SYGVQD (reference sequence). Assay used: immunoSEQ multiplex PCR; TCRdb lists only in-frame clones, some missing. Here the sample spans tens of thousands of clones, around 87% being singletons. This sample was taken from a study of OX40 agonist ivuxolimab in advanced cancers. The receptor comes from an adult with an advanced solid tumor such as melanoma, head and neck, liver or kidney cancer. This sequence joins TRBV10-1 and TRBJ2-3, with 8 bases aligning to TRBD1. The sequenced sample was CD4+ or CD8+ T cells sorted from blood, obtained in a trial of the OX40 agonist ivuxolimab. CDR3 residues: CASRKQGVRTDTQYF. The CDR3 DNA follows: TGCGCCAGCAGGAAACAGGGGGTTCGGACAGATACGCAGTATTTT.